This T cell receptor (beta chain) came from a study of Graves' ophthalmopathy and Graves' hyperthyroidism. Per the germline V gene, CDR1 is SNHLY and CDR2 is FYNNEI. Trimming removed 7 bases from V and 11 bases from J, with 17 bases in between. The CDR3 contains 12 residues. Amplification of TCR beta CDR3 regions used RNA transcripts. The authors performed first-round RT-PCR with HTBI primers and then a second-round multiplex PCR. From the multiplex PCR reads, TCRdb called clonotypes with MiXCR, one entry per CDR3 protein. The repertoire consists of 500,000 to 700,000 distinct CDR3 sequences, with around a fifth occurring once and the leading ten covering more than 5.5%. Hyperthyroidism was new, under 2 months, in patients aged 18 to 65. This clonotype was recorded at least ten times.

What was sequenced was peripheral blood. The gene calls are TRBV2 and TRBJ1-1; D is unresolved. The source of this sequence is a woman between 18 and 29 years old with stable Graves' hyperthyroidism. Some clones in this sample may be carry-over from other donors' samples. The DNA for the CDR3 is TGTGCCAGCAAATCCCTGGGCAGCGCGGCTTTCTTT. Its translation: CASKSLGSAAFF.